The clone carrying this TCR beta chain turned up a few times. Its antigen is as yet unknown. This sample is drawn from a study of early T cells in non-severe SARS-CoV-2 infection. As for the study in general: Chains stayed unpaired after sequencing of bulk RNA from unsorted whole blood. Findings of the study overall: VDJdb matching, biased toward anti-spike CD8 responses, missed private and CD4 specificities.

Trimming cost V 1 base and J 2 bases, with 6 bases left between them. The CDR3 loop spans 14 amino acids. Germline V lookup: CDR1 LNHDA, CDR2 SQIVND (reference sequence). Individually, cDNA molecules had unique molecular identifiers attached to them. A single record per CDR3 protein comes from TCRdb applying MiXCR to the 5' RACE reads. The sample has about 77,000 distinct CDR3 sequences, about 5% seen once. The chain has TRBV19 and TRBJ2-1, with a possible D match to TRBD2 (5 bases). Sequencing used whole blood, obtained at baseline. The sequence was obtained from an adult who was a healthcare worker with PCR-confirmed SARS-CoV-2 infection or an uninfected control (not recorded which). In DNA, the CDR3 is TGTGCCAGTAGTATAGGGGAGCCCTACAATGAGCAGTTCTTC. Amino acids: CASSIGEPYNEQFF.